Sequencing of this T cell receptor (beta chain) was carried out in a study of T cell repertoires in cytomegalovirus infection. On the study more broadly: Use of recently identified HLA-C-restricted and well-studied HLA-B-restricted CMV epitopes was part of the study. Regarding the study as a whole: Across the ex vivo response, the dominant clonotypes were HLA-C-restricted CMV-specific TCR beta clonotypes.

The table lists this clonotype with many counts. Its antigen remains unknown. The CDR3 contains 18 residues. V was trimmed by 5 bases and J by 0 bases, leaving 20 bases between them. CDR1 and CDR2 (germline): SEHNR, FQNEAQ (reference sequence). TCRdb reanalysed the reads using MiXCR and keeps one entry per CDR3 protein. The sample shows approximately 390,000 distinct CDR3 sequences, about 32% of them seen only once. This sequence originates from a human donor in good health (CMV status not recorded). Some clones in this sample may be carry-over from other donors' samples. Source: cultured PBMCs, taken from culture after CMV antigen stimulation. This chain joins TRBV7-9 and TRBJ1-5; D not certain. The CDR3 DNA reads TGTGCCAGCAGCGCACCCCTCGGCACCAGATATAGCAATCAGCCCCAGCATTTT. Protein sequence: CASSAPLGTRYSNQPQHF.